These 7 T cell receptor beta chains originate from one sample sequenced in a study of beta chain features in type 1 diabetes. Expressed TCRB transcripts got sequenced, as all isolated RNA was reverse transcribed. TCRdb's copy holds only in-frame clones and misses some; the assay was immunoSEQ multiplex PCR. This sample has some 150,000 clones, with around a tenth found just once. The sample consisted of central memory CD4+ T cells from blood. The receptors derive from a man aged 18 to 29 in good health.

The sample holds one count of this clone. The rearrangement uses TRBV2 and TRBJ2-3, with TRBD2 as a possible D gene (5 bases). Per germline, CDR1 SNHLY and CDR2 FYNNEI. CDR3 length equals 13 residues. Trimming cost V 2 bases and J 7 bases, with 10 bases left between them. The CDR3 sequence: CASSERTRNTQYF. The CDR3 DNA reads TGTGCCAGCAGTGAAAGGACTCGTAATACGCAGTATTTT.

The V and J genes are TRBV6-1 and TRBJ1-2; 9 bases agree with TRBD1. Trimming cost V 6 bases and J 3 bases; bases outside gene matches: 8. The CDR3 covers 15 residues. Germline V CDR1 and CDR2: MNHNS, SASEGT. In DNA form, the CDR3 reads TGTGCCAGCAGAAGTACACAGGGGGCGGACTATGGCTACACCTTC. This codes for CASRSTQGADYGYTF.

There are a few counts of this clone. The chain recombines TRBV6-5 with TRBJ1-5; possibly TRBD1 for D (5 bases). Germline V gene data show CDR1 as MNHEY and CDR2 as SVGAGI. V gave up 4 bases and J gave up 2 bases, with 12 bases separating them. The CDR3 consists of 15 residues. Here the CDR3 reads CASSFSEGGNQPQHF. CDR3 nucleotides: TGTGCCAGCAGTTTTTCGGAAGGGGGCAATCAGCCCCAGCATTTT.

This clone was seen a few times. The V and J genes are TRBV19 and TRBJ2-1; tentatively, D is TRBD2 (7 bases). This CDR3 spans 16 amino acids. Germline V gene sequence: CDR1 LNHDA, CDR2 SQIVND (reference sequence). The ends were cut back, 5 bases at V and 4 bases at J, with 18 bases in the middle. CDR3 in DNA: TGTGCCAGTAGTCGGGGGGCGGCTTCGGTTTACAATGAGCAGTTCTTC. Translated: CASSRGAASVYNEQFF.

The chain couples TRBV5-1 to TRBJ2-1; TRBD2 is a possible D gene (5 bases). The V end was cut by 2 bases, the J end by 0 bases, with 12 bases between. Germline V gene data show CDR1 as SGHRS and CDR2 as YFSETQ. The CDR3 has 16 residues. The CDR3 nucleotides read TGCGCCAGCAGCTTTACTCTAGCCAGCTCCTACAATGAGCAGTTCTTC. Protein sequence: CASSFTLASSYNEQFF.

The J gene is TRBJ1-5, the V gene TRBV10-3; D possibly corresponds to TRBD1 (6 bases). This CDR3 spans 15 amino acids. Germline CDR1 is ENHRY and CDR2 is SYGVKD. V lost 4 bases and J lost 3, with 13 bases in between. Written as DNA, the CDR3 is TGTGCCATCAGTGCCTCAGACAGGCCCAATCAGCCCCAGCATTTT. As protein: CAISASDRPNQPQHF.

The rearrangement links TRBV6-1 to TRBJ1-5, with 7 bases identical to TRBD1. Losses at the gene ends were 11 bases for V and 8 bases for J; bases not matched to a gene: 9. CDR1 is MNHNS, CDR2 SASEGT, per germline. CDR3 length: 12 amino acids. The CDR3 bases are TGTGCCGTAAAGGGGACAGTTAAGCCCCAGCATTTT. This encodes CAVKGTVKPQHF.